This TCR beta chain was recorded in a study of blood T cell repertoires in COVID-19. Study-level background: Some COVID-19 samples were acute and others convalescent; all came from the United States, Italy and Spain.

The CDR3 length is 13 residues. The J segment lost 6 bases and the V segment lost 6 bases, leaving 5 bases of the junction unmatched. Method: immunoSEQ multiplex PCR; TCRdb's copy keeps in-frame clones and lacks some. The profile covers fewer than 250,000 clones, with about 83% appearing a single time and less than 3.5% taken by the ten largest. The sequence was obtained from a man aged 50 to 59 with active or convalescent COVID-19. The chain is built from TRBV12-3 or TRBV12-4 and TRBJ2-3; 8 bases are shared with TRBD1. The sequenced material came from peripheral blood. The DNA for the CDR3 is TGTGCCAGCAGCACGGACAGGGCGGATACGCAGTATTTT. Translating gives CASSTDRADTQYF.